These 21 T cell receptor beta chains share one sample of origin, sequenced in a study of blood T cell repertoires in COVID-19. Generated by immunoSEQ multiplex PCR, the TCRdb table keeps only in-frame clones and is missing some. The sample contains approximately 300,000 clones, around 90% of which appear only once. The sequenced sample was PBMCs or T cells enriched from blood (not recorded which). The source is a woman aged 25 to 39 who had recovered from COVID-19.

This clone is a singleton in its sample. The rearrangement links TRBV11-2 to TRBJ2-1, with 10 bases lining up with TRBD2. The CDR3 runs 18 residues. V lost 1 base to trimming and J lost 8 bases; unmatched junction nucleotides: 14. In germline, CDR1 is SGHAT, CDR2 FQNNGV. CDR3 amino acids: CASSLGIRASGGGYEQFF. The CDR3 nucleotides are TGTGCCAGCAGCTTAGGGATTCGGGCTAGCGGGGGAGGGTATGAGCAGTTCTTC.

The chain joins TRBV3-1 (or the pseudogene TRBV3-2) to TRBJ1-3, with D perhaps matching TRBD1 (5 bases). Looked up from germline, CDR1 is LGHDT and CDR2 is YNNKEL (reference sequence). The CDR3 runs to 15 residues. V was trimmed by 2 bases and J by 1 base, leaving 9 bases between them. The CDR3 loop reads CASSQMGGSGNTIYF. The CDR3 region has the DNA TGTGCCAGCAGCCAAATGGGGGGGTCTGGAAACACCATATATTTT.

The V gene is TRBV6-1, the J gene TRBJ2-2; 8 positions agree with TRBD2. The CDR3 covers 17 residues. V lost 4 bases and J lost 5; bases outside the gene matches: 12. The germline CDR1 and CDR2 sequences are MNHNS and SASEGT. The DNA for the CDR3 is TGTGCCAGCAGTGGACCGAGGCTAGCGGGTGTTACCGGGGAGCTGTTTTTT. Encoded protein: CASSGPRLAGVTGELFF.

In DNA form, the CDR3 reads TGTGCCAGCAGTGCCCGAGACAGGTTCACAGATACGCAGTATTTT. It codes for CASSARDRFTDTQYF. The chain has TRBV2 and TRBJ2-3; possible D gene TRBD1, 6 bases. Germline-derived CDR1 and CDR2 are SNHLY and FYNNEI. V lost 4 bases to trimming and J lost 2 bases, with 13 bases between them. The CDR3 covers 15 residues.

The V call is TRBV2, the J call TRBJ2-5, with D perhaps matching TRBD1 (5 bases). CDR1 SNHLY and CDR2 FYNNEI come from the germline V gene. CDR3 size: 15 residues. V lost 6 bases to trimming and J lost 14 bases, with 28 bases between them. CDR3 sequence: CASRASAPQGSDVYF. The CDR3 region has the DNA TGTGCCAGCAGAGCCTCCGCTCCTCAGGGTTCCGACGTATACTTC.

The chain couples TRBV2 to TRBJ1-2; D unclear. This CDR3 spans 15 amino acids. From germline, CDR1 is SNHLY and CDR2 FYNNEI. V gave up 2 bases and J gave up 8 bases, with 18 bases separating them. CDR3 residues: CASSERENNQAGYTF. DNA for the CDR3: TGTGCCAGCAGTGAACGGGAGAACAACCAGGCGGGCTACACCTTC.

The V call is TRBV7-9, the J call TRBJ1-2; weak D call: TRBD1 (5 bases). Germline-derived CDR1 and CDR2 are SEHNR and FQNEAQ (reference sequence). The CDR3 runs to 17 residues. The ends were cut back, 2 bases at V and 0 bases at J, with 16 bases in the middle. CDR3 bases: TGTGCCAGCAGCTTATTAGTAGGCAGGGCGACTAACTATGGCTACACCTTC. Its translation: CASSLLVGRATNYGYTF.

This clone was seen once. The chain recombines TRBV7-8 with TRBJ1-2; 8 nucleotides match TRBD1. Germline lookup yields CDR1 SGHVS and CDR2 FQNEAQ. V lost 1 base and J lost 0; bases outside the gene matches: 1. The CDR3 covers 15 residues. CDR3 in amino acids: CASSLGDRTNYGYTF. The CDR3 nucleotides read TGTGCCAGCAGCTTAGGGGACAGGACTAACTATGGCTACACCTTC.

The gene calls are TRBV5-4 and TRBJ1-2; the match to TRBD1 covers 11 bases. Trimming cost V 4 bases and J 7 bases; bases outside gene matches: 9. Germline-derived CDR1 and CDR2 are SGHNT and YYREEE (reference sequence). CDR3 length: 15 amino acids. CDR3 residues: CASSGGGQGALGYTF. The CDR3 DNA reads as TGTGCCAGCAGCGGAGGAGGACAGGGGGCTCTTGGCTACACCTTC.

V gene TRBV14 combines with J gene TRBJ2-7; the match to TRBD1 covers 8 bases. Trimming cost V 6 bases and J 0 bases; bases outside gene matches: 7. The CDR3 has 15 residues. Germline V gene sequence: CDR1 SGHDN, CDR2 FVKESK. For the CDR3, the DNA is TGTGCCAGCAGGAGGACAGGGAGCGCCTCCTACGAGCAGTACTTC. Amino acids: CASRRTGSASYEQYF.

This rearrangement joins TRBV11-3 to TRBJ1-1; D might be TRBD1 (5 bases). Germline CDR1 SGHNT, CDR2 YENEEA. Between the trimmed V and J ends, which lost 5 bases and 5 bases, there was a span of 9 bases. This CDR3 is 12 amino acids long. In nucleotides, the CDR3 is TGTGCCAGCAGCGACAGCGATACTGAAGCTTTCTTT. The encoded protein is CASSDSDTEAFF.

This clone was picked up a small number of times. This chain uses TRBV11-3 with TRBJ1-1, with D tentatively TRBD1 (5 bases). Trimming stripped 1 base from V and 2 bases from J, with 8 bases between. This CDR3 region has 14 residues. Germline CDR1 is SGHNT and CDR2 is YENEEA. DNA for the CDR3: TGTGCCAGCAGCTTAGCTGGGACTAACACTGAAGCTTTCTTT. Amino acid sequence: CASSLAGTNTEAFF.

This chain joins TRBV27 and TRBJ2-7; a weak D match, TRBD2 (5 bases). Trimming shortened V by 2 bases and J by 2 bases, and 10 bases separated the two germline ends. The germline V gene has CDR1 MNHEY and CDR2 SMNVEV (reference sequence). CDR3 length: 14 residues. The chain's CDR3 is CASSLGAVTYEQYF. The CDR3 bases are TGTGCCAGCAGTTTAGGAGCGGTGACCTACGAGCAGTACTTC.

The genes are TRBV7-3 and TRBJ2-3; 11 positions match TRBD2. With V trimmed by 1 base and J by 2 bases, 5 bases remained unmatched. Germline CDR1 reads SGHTA; CDR2 reads FQGTGA. This CDR3 comprises 17 residues. The CDR3 DNA follows: TGTGCCAGCAGCTTAAGACTAGCGGGGAGCGACACAGATACGCAGTATTTT. Its protein is CASSLRLAGSDTDTQYF.

V usage is TRBV13 and J usage is TRBJ1-1, with 10 bases lining up with TRBD1. This CDR3 region has 13 residues. Looked up from germline, CDR1 is PRHDT and CDR2 is FYEKMQ (reference sequence). V lost 10 bases, J lost 4 bases, and 6 bases stayed unmatched. CDR3 region: CATRRDRGTEAFF. CDR3 in DNA: TGTGCCACCCGGAGGGACAGGGGCACTGAAGCTTTCTTT.

The chain has TRBV19 and TRBJ1-1; 7 bases match TRBD1. The CDR3 sequence is 14 residues long. Trimming cost V 6 bases and J 3 bases; bases outside gene matches: 7. CDR1 is LNHDA, CDR2 SQIVND, per germline (reference sequence). The CDR3 loop reads CASRTAGGYTEAFF. The DNA of the CDR3 is TGTGCCAGTAGGACCGCAGGGGGGTACACTGAAGCTTTCTTT.

This chain uses TRBV7-9 with TRBJ2-7; 12 positions match TRBD2. The V gene end was trimmed by 5 bases and the J gene end by 2 bases; junction bases not matched to a gene: 4. The CDR3 is 15 residues long. CDR1 SEHNR and CDR2 FQNEAQ come from the germline V gene (reference sequence). The DNA of the CDR3 is TGTGCCAGCAGCCCACTAGCGGGGGGACCCTACGAGCAGTACTTC. It translates to CASSPLAGGPYEQYF.

The chain has TRBV27 and TRBJ2-3; 7 bases line up with TRBD1. J was trimmed by 4 bases and V by 3 bases; bases with no gene match: 10. Germline V gene sequence: CDR1 MNHEY, CDR2 SMNVEV (reference sequence). The CDR3 has 16 residues. The CDR3 DNA reads as TGTGCCAGCAGTTTCACCCTGACAGGGATTGCAGATACGCAGTATTTT. Residues: CASSFTLTGIADTQYF.

V gene TRBV5-1 combines with J gene TRBJ1-3, with a possible D match to TRBD1 (6 bases). The CDR3 consists of 14 residues. V dropped 3 bases and J dropped 1 base, with 8 bases sitting between them. Germline CDR1 is SGHRS and CDR2 is YFSETQ. DNA of the CDR3: TGCGCCAGCAGCTCCAGGGGTTCTGGAAACACCATATATTTT. Amino acids: CASSSRGSGNTIYF.

The gene calls are TRBV6-5 and TRBJ1-1; 11 nucleotides line up with TRBD1. The CDR3 runs to 13 residues. The germline V gene encodes CDR1 MNHEY and CDR2 SVGAGI. Trimming at V came to 2 bases and at J to 11 bases, leaving 4 bases not matched to a gene. Here the CDR3 reads CASSYRDRGLAFF. The CDR3 nucleotides read TGTGCCAGCAGTTACCGGGACAGGGGGTTGGCTTTCTTT.

This sequence joins TRBV20-1 and TRBJ2-5; D possibly corresponds to TRBD1 (5 bases). Trimming took 2 bases from V and 7 from J, leaving 8 bases between them. Germline V gene data show CDR1 as DFQATT and CDR2 as SNEGSKA (reference sequence). The CDR3 has 11 amino acids. The CDR3 sequence is CSARPRGTQYF. In DNA form, the CDR3 reads TGCAGTGCTAGACCAAGGGGGACCCAGTACTTC.